This T cell receptor (beta chain) was found in a study of T cell responses to AZD1222 COVID-19 vaccine. Study summary: Pooled together were second doses at about 4 or about 12 weeks.

A word on this clone: Its cognate antigen is unknown.

Study outcomes and limitations: Baseline seropositivity characterized only a handful of AZD1222 recipients. Sampling captured repertoires only after the peak T cell response. Reportedly, close to half of spike-specific TCRs are directed against unmutated variant regions.

V was trimmed by 1 base and J by 9 bases, leaving 10 bases between them. CDR1 SEHNR and CDR2 FQNEAQ come from the germline V gene (reference sequence). This CDR3 is built from 14 residues. This table comes from immunoSEQ multiplex PCR, and its TCRdb copy is limited to in-frame clones, with some not included. The sample has over 95,000 clones; approximately 90% are singletons. Sequencing used peripheral blood, obtained on day 0 of AZD1222 vaccination. The TCR sequence derives from an adult in good health. The J gene is TRBJ1-6, the V gene TRBV7-9; a possible D gene is TRBD1 (6 bases). This chain's CDR3 is CASSLVTGVSPLHF. The CDR3 region has the DNA TGTGCCAGCAGCTTAGTGACAGGCGTTTCACCCCTCCACTTT.